This T cell receptor beta chain came from a study of cytomegalovirus exposure and HLA in healthy donors (dated by TCRdb to about 2017). The study in broad terms: According to a later analysis, one platform produced both the roughly 120 validation repertoires and the approximately 660 repertoires of the first cohort. Besides the first cohort of 666 subjects, a separate validation cohort made up of 120 different subjects was used. To predict cytomegalovirus infection status, the study brought together high-throughput TCR immunosequencing, statistical association of individual TCRs with disease status, and machine learning. The aim of the study was to test whether cataloging public T cell receptors could identify signatures of past pathogen exposure.

About this clone: Its antigen target is currently unknown. Nothing much larger sits one base from this clone, and base qualities are not available.

Overall study outcomes, separate from this receptor: In vitro tests confirmed that a few of the cytomegalovirus-associated TCR beta chains recognize cytomegalovirus antigens. The classifier was reported to diagnose cytomegalovirus status with high specificity and sensitivity in both the original and validation cohorts. In the study, approximately 150 TCR beta chains were listed as associated with cytomegalovirus. Across donors, most TCR sequences were observed very rarely, whereas some public TCRs were present in many individuals. The validation cohort had no HLA typing available for a later analysis, so co-occurrence within that cohort was assessed over all 130 or so repertoires. In a later analysis, TCRs clustered in the first cohort were found to also tend to co-occur in the approximately 120 validation repertoires, with 94% of cluster scores above 0. It was suggested by the authors that the approach could potentially be generalized to other disease states and immunological phenotypes.

The receptor library was made with the immunoSEQ multiplex PCR assay. For the original study's pipeline: A statistical classification framework was built to diagnose cytomegalovirus status from the catalog of TCR beta chain sequences. In its TCRdb copy, this immuneACCESS table keeps in-frame sequences only and misses some clones. Where compared with another copy, unresolved V genes explain less than half of these, and the others have no known cause. V and J calls and clone size are given by that table; D and trimming were obtained from the DNA. This sample holds 150,000 to 200,000 clones; roughly 86% were observed only once. The ten largest make up roughly 6.6% of the sample. Donors formed part of the validation cohort, which comprised fewer than 150 subjects and was distinct from the first cohort of under 750 subjects. This sequence was found in a man aged 25-45 years in good health and CMV-seropositive. Sequenced material: PBMCs.

The CDR3 region reads CASSTESAGYEQYF. The DNA sequence follows: TGTGCCAGCAGCACTGAGAGCGCGGGCTACGAGCAGTACTTC. The chain employs TRBV9 and TRBJ2-7; TRBD2 could be the D gene, as 5 bases match. CDR1 is given as SGDLS and CDR2 as YYNGEE, both from the germline V gene. Relative to germline, V is 4 bases shorter and J is 3 bases shorter, with 14 bases between their ends. The CDR3 spans 14 residues, from the cysteine through the phenylalanine. The read is trimmed to its CDR3 DNA, 42 bases read in frame from base 1.